This T cell receptor beta chain was sequenced during a study of blood T cells in healthy people across ages. Regarding the study as a whole: Across samples, TCR beta diversity tracked strongly with naive T cell percentage. Whereas aged donors had fewer naive CD4+ cells, long-lived donors had more of them and higher diversity.

Per germline, CDR1 MNHEY and CDR2 SMNVEV (reference sequence). V lost 6 bases and J lost 6; bases outside the gene matches: 8. This CDR3 spans 15 amino acids. Concerning this clonotype: Its antigen is still unknown.

Then a second PCR, running roughly 7 to 12 cycles, was carried out with a sample-barcoded 5' primer and a J-beta primer mix. TCRdb reprocessed the 5' RACE reads with MiXCR, giving one entry per CDR3 protein. Of approximately 800,000 distinct CDR3 sequences listed, roughly 50% are singletons. This clonotype was sampled from a man at least 80 years old in good health. Sequenced sample: blood. This sequence joins TRBV27 and TRBJ2-7, with TRBD2 matching over 13 bases. Written as DNA, the CDR3 is TGTGCCAGCAGCCTTACCGGGACTAGCGGGACCGAGCAGTACTTC. Amino acids: CASSLTGTSGTEQYF.